These T cell receptor beta chains were read from a single sample in a study of blood T cell repertoires in COVID-19. The method was immunoSEQ multiplex PCR; TCRdb's version includes in-frame clones alone and lacks a portion of them. The sample records approximately 200,000 clones, approximately 80% being singletons. Sequencing input: peripheral blood. These receptors all come from an elderly woman with COVID-19, enrolled during active disease. CDR3s include the opening cysteine and the closing phenylalanine or tryptophan. Fields, in order: clone size, CDR3 length, V gene, J gene, D gene, CDR3 DNA, CDR3 protein. A D gene is named only where the DNA matches it firmly. Size values are once, few and many counts, or a class for expanded clones, and some rows have none.

clone size: .
CDR3 length: 16
V gene: TRBV7-8
J gene: TRBJ1-6
D gene: TRBD1
CDR3 DNA: TGTGCCAGCAGCGTGGACAGGGGTGCGGGCCATTCACCCCTCCACTTT
CDR3 protein: CASSVDRGAGHSPLHF

clone size: .
CDR3 length: 15
V gene: TRBV5-1
J gene: TRBJ1-1
D gene: .
CDR3 DNA: TGCGCCAGCAGCTTGGTACCGACAGGCCTGCCGGGGGCTTTCTTT
CDR3 protein: CASSLVPTGLPGAFF

clone size: .
CDR3 length: 15
V gene: TRBV5-4
J gene: TRBJ1-4
D gene: TRBD1
CDR3 DNA: TGTGCCAGCAGCCGGAGGGGGCAGGTTAATGAAAAACTGTTTTTT
CDR3 protein: CASSRRGQVNEKLFF

clone size: .
CDR3 length: 13
V gene: TRBV7-2
J gene: TRBJ2-7
D gene: .
CDR3 DNA: TGTGCCAGCGGAACCAGGTACTCCTACGAGCAGTACTTC
CDR3 protein: CASGTRYSYEQYF

clone size: .
CDR3 length: 15
V gene: TRBV6-5
J gene: TRBJ1-2
D gene: .
CDR3 DNA: TGTGCCAGCCATCGGACCGGCGGGCGCGACTATGGCTACACCTTC
CDR3 protein: CASHRTGGRDYGYTF

clone size: .
CDR3 length: 13
V gene: TRBV28
J gene: TRBJ1-1
D gene: .
CDR3 DNA: TGTGCCAGCTGGTGGGGGGAGGGGACTGAAGCTTTCTTT
CDR3 protein: CASWWGEGTEAFF

clone size: .
CDR3 length: 16
V gene: TRBV5-1
J gene: TRBJ2-2
D gene: .
CDR3 DNA: TGCGCCAGCAGCTTGGGGGCCCAGGGGAGTCACGGGGAGCTGTTTTTT
CDR3 protein: CASSLGAQGSHGELFF

clone size: .
CDR3 length: 14
V gene: TRBV28
J gene: TRBJ1-2
D gene: .
CDR3 DNA: TGTGCCAGCACTTTCTGGGGGCGGAACTATGGCTACACCTTC
CDR3 protein: CASTFWGRNYGYTF

clone size: few
CDR3 length: 15
V gene: TRBV18
J gene: TRBJ1-3
D gene: .
CDR3 DNA: TGTGCCAGCTCACCTGGGCTGGGCTCTGGAAACACCATATATTTT
CDR3 protein: CASSPGLGSGNTIYF

clone size: .
CDR3 length: 15
V gene: TRBV20-1
J gene: TRBJ2-3
D gene: TRBD2
CDR3 DNA: TGCAGTGCTAGTTCGGGGGGACCGTCCACAGATACGCAGTATTTT
CDR3 protein: CSASSGGPSTDTQYF

clone size: .
CDR3 length: 11
V gene: TRBV27
J gene: TRBJ2-7
D gene: TRBD1
CDR3 DNA: TGTGGGACAGGGGTCTCCTACGAGCAGTACTTC
CDR3 protein: CGTGVSYEQYF

clone size: .
CDR3 length: 16
V gene: TRBV5-1
J gene: TRBJ1-6
D gene: TRBD1
CDR3 DNA: TGCGCCAGCAGCACCTCGGGACAGGAGGTATTCTCACCCCTCCACTTT
CDR3 protein: CASSTSGQEVFSPLHF

clone size: .
CDR3 length: 12
V gene: TRBV5-8
J gene: TRBJ1-2
D gene: TRBD1
CDR3 DNA: TGTGCCAGCAGTTTGGACAGGTCCCGAGGCACCTTC
CDR3 protein: CASSLDRSRGTF

clone size: .
CDR3 length: 14
V gene: TRBV9
J gene: TRBJ1-5
D gene: .
CDR3 DNA: TGTGCCAGCAGCGAGGGGTATAGCAATCAGCCCCAGCATTTT
CDR3 protein: CASSEGYSNQPQHF

clone size: .
CDR3 length: 12
V gene: TRBV3-1/TRBV3-2
J gene: TRBJ1-6
D gene: .
CDR3 DNA: TGTGCCAGCAGCCAAAGCCCCAAGATGGTCCACTTT
CDR3 protein: CASSQSPKMVHF

clone size: .
CDR3 length: 14
V gene: TRBV19
J gene: TRBJ2-4
D gene: .
CDR3 DNA: TGTGCCAGCTCTCTACTTCTAGCCAAAAACATTCAGTACTTC
CDR3 protein: CASSLLLAKNIQYF

clone size: few
CDR3 length: 17
V gene: TRBV27
J gene: TRBJ2-1
D gene: TRBD2
CDR3 DNA: TGTGCCAGCAGCCTAGAGTCTAGCGGTCTCTCCTACAATGAGCAGTTCTTC
CDR3 protein: CASSLESSGLSYNEQFF

clone size: .
CDR3 length: 13
V gene: TRBV3-1/TRBV3-2
J gene: TRBJ2-1
D gene: TRBD2
CDR3 DNA: TGTGCCAGCAGCCAAGGGGGGGGCAATGAGCAGTTCTTC
CDR3 protein: CASSQGGGNEQFF

clone size: .
CDR3 length: 14
V gene: TRBV27
J gene: TRBJ2-7
D gene: TRBD2
CDR3 DNA: TGTGCCAGCAGTTTACCCTCCCTCGGGGGGAGGCAGTACTTC
CDR3 protein: CASSLPSLGGRQYF

clone size: .
CDR3 length: 15
V gene: TRBV5-4
J gene: TRBJ1-6
D gene: .
CDR3 DNA: TGTGCCAGCAGCCTAAACCGTGGGGCAGATTCACCCCTCCACTTT
CDR3 protein: CASSLNRGADSPLHF

clone size: .
CDR3 length: 14
V gene: TRBV9
J gene: TRBJ1-4
D gene: TRBD1
CDR3 DNA: TGTGCCAGCAGTGCACGGGACAGCCTTGAAAAACTGTTTTTT
CDR3 protein: CASSARDSLEKLFF

clone size: .
CDR3 length: 15
V gene: TRBV9
J gene: TRBJ2-1
D gene: .
CDR3 DNA: TGTGCCAGCAGCGTCTCTTATAGCTCCTACAATGAGCAGTTCTTC
CDR3 protein: CASSVSYSSYNEQFF

clone size: few
CDR3 length: 12
V gene: TRBV28
J gene: TRBJ1-1
D gene: .
CDR3 DNA: TGTGCCAGCAGTTCCTGGACAGCCGAAGCTTTCTTT
CDR3 protein: CASSSWTAEAFF

clone size: few
CDR3 length: 13
V gene: TRBV5-1
J gene: TRBJ2-1
D gene: .
CDR3 DNA: TGCGCCAGCCGCGTGGAGCGACTTAATGAGCAGTTCTTC
CDR3 protein: CASRVERLNEQFF

clone size: .
CDR3 length: 14
V gene: TRBV5-1
J gene: TRBJ1-2
D gene: .
CDR3 DNA: TGCGCCAGCAGCTTGGCAGGGGCTCCATATGGCTACACCTTC
CDR3 protein: CASSLAGAPYGYTF

clone size: .
CDR3 length: 13
V gene: TRBV6-5
J gene: TRBJ1-2
D gene: .
CDR3 DNA: TGTGCCAGCAGCAGGGGTACGGCCTATGGCTACACCTTC
CDR3 protein: CASSRGTAYGYTF

clone size: .
CDR3 length: 14
V gene: TRBV3-1/TRBV3-2
J gene: TRBJ1-2
D gene: TRBD1
CDR3 DNA: TGTGCCAGCAGCCAAGACCACAGGGGCTATGGCTACACCTTC
CDR3 protein: CASSQDHRGYGYTF

clone size: .
CDR3 length: 15
V gene: TRBV5-1
J gene: TRBJ2-2
D gene: .
CDR3 DNA: TGCGCCAGCAGCTTGGATCCAATGAACACCGGGGAGCTGTTTTTT
CDR3 protein: CASSLDPMNTGELFF

clone size: few
CDR3 length: 13
V gene: TRBV6-5
J gene: TRBJ1-2
D gene: .
CDR3 DNA: TGTGCCAGCCTACTCGCAAGCGGGTATGGCTACACCTTC
CDR3 protein: CASLLASGYGYTF

clone size: .
CDR3 length: 12
V gene: TRBV3-1/TRBV3-2
J gene: TRBJ1-4
D gene: .
CDR3 DNA: TGTGCCAGCAGCCAAGAAGCGAAAAAACTGTTTTTT
CDR3 protein: CASSQEAKKLFF

clone size: .
CDR3 length: 15
V gene: TRBV5-5
J gene: TRBJ1-1
D gene: .
CDR3 DNA: TGTGCCAGCAGCTTTCTCCGGGGTGGGAACACTGAAGCTTTCTTT
CDR3 protein: CASSFLRGGNTEAFF

clone size: few
CDR3 length: 14
V gene: TRBV6-4
J gene: TRBJ2-1
D gene: .
CDR3 DNA: TGTGCCAGCAGTGGTGCCCCCCTAAACAATGAGCAGTTCTTC
CDR3 protein: CASSGAPLNNEQFF

clone size: .
CDR3 length: 15
V gene: TRBV6-5
J gene: TRBJ2-5
D gene: .
CDR3 DNA: TGTGCCAGCACGAGTGGGGCCGACTTATGGGAGACCCAGTACTTC
CDR3 protein: CASTSGADLWETQYF

clone size: .
CDR3 length: 14
V gene: TRBV6-5
J gene: TRBJ2-7
D gene: .
CDR3 DNA: TGTGCCAGCAGTCCCCAGCTAGGAGCCTACGAGCAGTACTTC
CDR3 protein: CASSPQLGAYEQYF

clone size: .
CDR3 length: 14
V gene: TRBV10-3
J gene: TRBJ2-3
D gene: .
CDR3 DNA: TGTGCCATCACCCCCAGCGGGAGCACAGATACGCAGTATTTT
CDR3 protein: CAITPSGSTDTQYF

clone size: .
CDR3 length: 16
V gene: TRBV5-4
J gene: TRBJ2-5
D gene: TRBD2
CDR3 DNA: TGTGCCAGCAGCTTGGGAGGGACTAGCGGTCGACAGACCCAGTACTTC
CDR3 protein: CASSLGGTSGRQTQYF

clone size: few
CDR3 length: 14
V gene: TRBV5-6
J gene: TRBJ1-2
D gene: .
CDR3 DNA: TGTGCCAGCAGCCCAGACAGAGCTAACTATGGCTACACCTTC
CDR3 protein: CASSPDRANYGYTF

clone size: once
CDR3 length: 13
V gene: TRBV20-1
J gene: TRBJ1-1
D gene: .
CDR3 DNA: TGCAGTGCTAGTGAGGGGATAGGAGGTGAAGCTTTCTTT
CDR3 protein: CSASEGIGGEAFF

clone size: once
CDR3 length: 12
V gene: TRBV7-9
J gene: TRBJ1-6
D gene: .
CDR3 DNA: TGTGCCAGCAGCTCCACAGGGACACCCCTCCACTTT
CDR3 protein: CASSSTGTPLHF

clone size: .
CDR3 length: 11
V gene: TRBV6-5
J gene: TRBJ1-1
D gene: TRBD1
CDR3 DNA: TGTGCCAGCAGCCGACAGGGCGAAGCTTTCTTT
CDR3 protein: CASSRQGEAFF